The 29 T cell receptor beta chains below were found in one sample sequenced in a study of radiation and T cells in renal cell carcinoma (TCRdb year 2020). The sample's time point label, decoded: blood 4 weeks post-SBRT, at nephrectomy. What the treatment or condition label conveys for this sample: 15 Gy SBRT to primary tumor, nephrectomy 4 weeks later. The library was generated by the immunoSEQ multiplex PCR assay. The source is immuneACCESS, and TCRdb retained only in-frame sequences with V and J called. Part of the clones is not carried over; for the studies checked, unresolved V genes explain less than half of this, and the remainder is unexplained. The sample has roughly 92,000 clones on record, 84% of them singletons. Approximately 7.2% of the sample is held by the ten biggest clonotypes. The sample in question was blood, obtained from a patient whose treatment included radiotherapy and nephrectomy. These receptors came from a man aged 55 to 69 with renal cell carcinoma.

The CDR3 region is CASSSGQPSYYGYTF. CDR3 in DNA: TGCGCCAGCAGCTCAGGACAGCCGAGCTACTATGGCTACACCTTC. The chain links TRBV4-3 to TRBJ1-2; perhaps TRBD1 as D (6 bases). The V end lost 5 bases, the J end lost 3 bases, and 16 bases lay between the germline ends. Germline lookup yields CDR1 LGHNA and CDR2 YSLEER. There are 15 residues in the CDR3.

V usage is TRBV5-4 and J usage is TRBJ2-5; D is undetermined. The germline gives CDR1 SGHNT, CDR2 YYREEE (reference sequence). This CDR3 is built from 13 residues. V lost 5 bases and J lost 5, with 13 bases in between. Here the CDR3 DNA reads TGTGCCAGCAGTTTAGATCCCGCGGAGACCCAGTACTTC. Translated, it gives CASSLDPAETQYF.

This chain uses TRBV5-8 with TRBJ1-3; D uncertain. The CDR3 extends over 15 amino acids. Germline CDR1 and CDR2: SGHTS and YDEGEE. V was trimmed by 0 bases and J by 1 base, leaving 8 bases between them. CDR3: CASSLGAESGNTIYF. DNA of the CDR3: TGTGCCAGCAGCTTGGGGGCGGAATCTGGAAACACCATATATTTT.

The rearrangement joins TRBV29-1 to TRBJ2-1; 7 nucleotides line up with TRBD2. V gave up 4 bases and J gave up 5 bases; unmatched junction bases: 5. Germline CDR1 is SQVTM and CDR2 is ANQGSEA. The CDR3 is 13 residues long. The CDR3 reads CSVAPSGNNEQFF. In nucleotides, the CDR3 is TGCAGCGTTGCTCCTAGCGGTAACAATGAGCAGTTCTTC.

The chain combines TRBV6-5 with TRBJ2-3; D might be TRBD1 or TRBD2, each matching 6 bases. Germline V gene data show CDR1 as MNHEY and CDR2 as SVGAGI. The CDR3 extends over 16 amino acids. The ends were cut back, 2 bases at V and 0 bases at J, with 12 bases in the middle. The CDR3 region has the DNA TGTGCCAGCAGTTACGGGGGGCCGACTAGCACAGATACGCAGTATTTT. It codes for CASSYGGPTSTDTQYF.

The chain recombines TRBV4-1 with TRBJ2-6; D possibly corresponds to TRBD1 (6 bases). V lost 0 bases, J lost 4 bases, and 25 bases lay in between. Looked up from germline, CDR1 is MGHRA and CDR2 is YSYEKL. The CDR3 extends over 21 amino acids. The CDR3 nucleotides read TGCGCCAGCAGCCAAGATACGCCCATGGGGGCCGGGGTTACGGGGGCCAACGTCCTGACTTTC. It yields the protein CASSQDTPMGAGVTGANVLTF.

The V call is TRBV19, the J call TRBJ1-1; 9 bases agree with TRBD1. V shed 2 bases, J shed 6 bases, and the junction held 4 bases outside the gene matches. This CDR3 is 14 amino acids long. Germline CDR1 LNHDA, CDR2 SQIVND (reference sequence). The CDR3 DNA follows: TGTGCCAGTAGTATAAAACGGGACAGGGCTGAAGCTTTCTTT. Protein: CASSIKRDRAEAFF.

The chain links TRBV29-1 to TRBJ2-7; D may be TRBD2 (6 bases). The CDR3 runs to 14 residues. V was cut by 7 bases and J by 0 bases, with 16 bases left in between. Germline CDR1 reads SQVTM; CDR2 reads ANQGSEA. The CDR3 sequence is CSALPGLSSYEQYF. The CDR3 DNA reads as TGCAGCGCCTTACCGGGACTCAGCTCCTACGAGCAGTACTTC.

V and J are TRBV9 and TRBJ2-7, with a weak D call TRBD2 (6 bases). Trimming shortened V by 3 bases and J by 5 bases, and 15 bases separated the two germline ends. Germline CDR1 SGDLS, CDR2 YYNGEE. This CDR3 comprises 14 residues. Written as DNA, the CDR3 is TGTGCCAGCAGCGCGGGACTCAATCGCGACGAGCAGTACTTC. Amino acids: CASSAGLNRDEQYF.

The chain links TRBV2 to TRBJ1-5, with D possibly being TRBD1 (6 bases). V lost 3 bases and J 4 bases, leaving 16 bases between the germline ends. This CDR3 comprises 16 residues. Germline V CDR1 and CDR2: SNHLY, FYNNEI. CDR3 protein: CASSDTSGGRNQPQHF. DNA for the CDR3: TGTGCCAGCAGTGACACGTCCGGGGGCCGGAATCAGCCCCAGCATTTT.

This chain joins TRBV7-2 and TRBJ1-2, with D unresolved. The length of the CDR3 is 16 residues. The V gene lost 0 bases and the J gene lost 8 bases, with 19 bases spanning the gap. Germline values: CDR1 SGHTA, CDR2 FQGNSA. CDR3 in DNA: TGTGCCAGCAGCTTAGCGCTCGGACGGCCCTCGTCGGGCTACACCTTC. Amino acids: CASSLALGRPSSGYTF.

V and J are TRBV6-5 and TRBJ2-7; 16 bases match TRBD2. Germline V CDR1 and CDR2: MNHEY, SVGAGI. V was pared by 6 bases and J by 5 bases, with 1 base of the junction left unmatched. The length of the CDR3 is 14 residues. The CDR3: CASSGTSGRDEQYF. The CDR3 DNA sequence: TGTGCCAGCAGCGGGACTAGCGGGAGGGACGAGCAGTACTTC.

J is TRBJ2-1 and V is TRBV25-1, with TRBD1 matching over 9 bases. CDR1 and CDR2 (germline): MGHDK, SYGVNS. The V and J ends lost 2 bases and 8 bases, in that order; junction bases with no gene match: 7. The CDR3 is 15 amino acids. The CDR3: CASSEGTGFRDEQFF. CDR3 bases: TGTGCCAGCAGTGAAGGGACAGGGTTTAGAGATGAGCAGTTCTTC.

The chain employs TRBV7-7 and TRBJ2-1; D uncertain. Germline V lookup: CDR1 SSHAT, CDR2 FNYEAQ (reference sequence). V was shortened by 3 bases and J by 2 bases, with 14 bases between the two germline ends. This CDR3 comprises 16 residues. This CDR3 is CASSLQVTFTYNEQFF. The CDR3, as DNA: TGTGCCAGCAGCTTGCAGGTGACTTTTACCTACAATGAGCAGTTCTTC.

J is TRBJ1-1 and V is TRBV18; TRBD1 is a possible D gene (6 bases). In germline, CDR1 is KGHSH, CDR2 LQKENI. The CDR3 has 13 amino acids. V shed 3 bases and J shed 7 bases, with 12 bases lying between them. The CDR3 protein is CASSPQSGVEAFF. The CDR3 DNA reads TGTGCCAGCTCACCGCAGTCAGGGGTTGAAGCTTTCTTT.

The V and J genes are TRBV19 and TRBJ1-5; 8 bases match TRBD1. V shed 5 bases and J 6 bases; nucleotides not matched to a gene: 12. Germline loops: CDR1 LNHDA, CDR2 SQIVND (reference sequence). The CDR3 consists of 16 residues. The CDR3 is CASSPQAATGAQPQHF. The CDR3 DNA reads TGTGCCAGTAGTCCTCAGGCCGCGACAGGGGCTCAGCCCCAGCATTTT.

The V gene is TRBV28, the J gene TRBJ1-1; maybe TRBD1 (5 bases). Trimming stripped 6 bases from V and 1 base from J, with 15 bases between. The CDR3 sequence is 15 residues long. Germline V lookup: CDR1 MDHEN, CDR2 SYDVKM. Here the CDR3 reads CASSSGAEGNTEAFF. CDR3 coding DNA: TGTGCCAGCAGCAGCGGGGCGGAAGGGAACACTGAAGCTTTCTTT.

V gene TRBV5-4 combines with J gene TRBJ2-5; 9 bases match TRBD2. The CDR3 has 16 residues. Trimming took 0 bases from V and 2 from J; bases not matched to a gene: 5. Germline values: CDR1 SGHNT, CDR2 YYREEE (reference sequence). The CDR3, as DNA: TGTGCCAGCAGCTTGGTTTCTAGCGGGAAACAAGAGACCCAGTACTTC. Protein: CASSLVSSGKQETQYF.

V is TRBV14 and J is TRBJ1-1; no clear D gene. V lost 1 base and J lost 9, with 12 bases in between. This CDR3 is 13 amino acids long. Looked up from germline, CDR1 is SGHDN and CDR2 is FVKESK. CDR3 sequence: CASSQVRGIQAFF. The CDR3 DNA sequence: TGTGCCAGCAGCCAAGTGCGAGGGATACAAGCTTTCTTT.

The V and J genes are TRBV9 and TRBJ2-1, with no clear D. The CDR3 covers 13 residues. The V gene's germline CDR1 is SGDLS and CDR2 YYNGEE. Trimming took 2 bases from V and 4 from J, leaving 7 bases between them. CDR3 coding DNA: TGTGCCAGCAGCGTCGGACGTTACAATGAGCAGTTCTTC. Residues: CASSVGRYNEQFF.

The gene calls are TRBV5-1 and TRBJ2-5; D gene unclear. Germline V gene lookup returns CDR1 SGHRS and CDR2 YFSETQ. CDR3 length: 15 residues. The V and J ends lost 2 bases and 4 bases respectively, with 15 bases between them. CDR3 in amino acids: CASSFNTGVRETQYF. Written as DNA, the CDR3 is TGCGCCAGCAGCTTTAATACTGGGGTTCGAGAGACCCAGTACTTC.

This clone appeared a single time. The CDR3 DNA is TGTGCCAGCAGCTTGGGGGGCGGTGAGCAGTTCTTC. Translated, it gives CASSLGGGEQFF. The chain employs TRBV5-4 and TRBJ2-1; possibly TRBD1 for D (5 bases). The CDR3 totals 12 residues. V gave up 0 bases and J gave up 9 bases, with 7 bases separating them. Germline CDR1 reads SGHNT; CDR2 reads YYREEE (reference sequence).

The chain recombines TRBV27 with TRBJ2-6, with D perhaps matching TRBD2 (6 bases). The CDR3 totals 20 residues. CDR1 MNHEY and CDR2 SMNVEV come from the germline V gene (reference sequence). V dropped 8 bases and J dropped 0 bases, with 26 bases sitting between them. Here the CDR3 DNA reads TGTGCCAGCCGGTGGAGATGGGAGGTGGGGTTTCGCTCTGGGGCCAACGTCCTGACTTTC. It specifies CASRWRWEVGFRSGANVLTF.

The chain uses TRBV4-1 and TRBJ2-3; TRBD1 is a possible D gene (6 bases). The CDR3 runs 15 residues. Germline V gives CDR1 MGHRA, CDR2 YSYEKL. V gave up 0 bases and J gave up 2 bases, with 9 bases separating them. The CDR3 DNA follows: TGCGCCAGCAGCCAAGAAACAGGGCCCACAGATACGCAGTATTTT. Translation: CASSQETGPTDTQYF.

This clone occurred once. The chain carries TRBV28 and TRBJ2-1, with 16 bases aligning to TRBD2. Germline trimming cut 3 bases from V and 4 bases from J; bases unmatched to any gene: 9. The CDR3 spans 19 residues. Germline assignment: CDR1 MDHEN and CDR2 SYDVKM. The chain's CDR3 is CASSFTLGLAGGGYNEQFF. CDR3 nucleotide sequence: TGTGCCAGCAGTTTTACCCTGGGACTAGCGGGAGGGGGTTACAATGAGCAGTTCTTC.

The V call is TRBV9, the J call TRBJ1-1; D call uncertain. Germline lookup yields CDR1 SGDLS and CDR2 YYNGEE. This CDR3 region has 15 residues. V was pared by 0 bases and J by 5 bases, with 14 bases between. The CDR3 bases are TGTGCCAGCAGCGTAGAGGACCGCCGGGGTACTGAAGCTTTCTTT. Protein product: CASSVEDRRGTEAFF.

The V call is TRBV5-1, the J call TRBJ1-4; D possibly corresponds to TRBD1 (5 bases). The germline V and J ends were trimmed by 6 bases and 2 bases, with 8 bases remaining between them. This CDR3 spans 13 amino acids. Looked up from germline, CDR1 is SGHRS and CDR2 is YFSETQ. CDR3 DNA sequence: TGCGCCAGCAAAGAGGGGACTAATGAAAAACTGTTTTTT. It specifies CASKEGTNEKLFF.

The count of this clone is one. The V call is TRBV7-8, the J call TRBJ2-7; 9 bases align to TRBD2. The CDR3 is 15 residues long. J was trimmed by 2 bases and V by 5 bases; bases with no gene match: 7. Germline CDR1 is SGHVS and CDR2 is FQNEAQ. The CDR3 spells CASSPLAGATYEQYF. CDR3 sequence (DNA): TGTGCCAGCAGCCCACTAGCGGGCGCCACCTACGAGCAGTACTTC.

A single count supports this clone. The rearrangement joins TRBV28 to TRBJ1-1; possible D gene TRBD1, 6 bases. V dropped 5 bases and J dropped 4 bases, with 17 bases sitting between them. The CDR3 sequence is 15 residues long. Germline-derived CDR1 and CDR2 are MDHEN and SYDVKM. DNA for the CDR3: TGTGCCAGCAGTCACCACAGGGAATGGAGCACTGAAGCTTTCTTT. Its translation is CASSHHREWSTEAFF.